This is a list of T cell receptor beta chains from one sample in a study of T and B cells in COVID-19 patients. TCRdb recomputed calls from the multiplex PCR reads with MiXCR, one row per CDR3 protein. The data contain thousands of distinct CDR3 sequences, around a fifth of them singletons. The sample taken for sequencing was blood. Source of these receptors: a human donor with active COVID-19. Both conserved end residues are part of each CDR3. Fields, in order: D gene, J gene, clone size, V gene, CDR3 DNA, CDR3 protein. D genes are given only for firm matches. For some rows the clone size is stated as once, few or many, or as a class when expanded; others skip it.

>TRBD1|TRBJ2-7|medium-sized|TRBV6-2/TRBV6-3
TGTGCCAGCAGACAGGGGGCAAGCTACGAGCAGTACTTC
CASRQGASYEQYF
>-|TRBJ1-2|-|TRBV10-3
TGTCCCATCGGGACACGGGATTATGGCTACACCTTC
CPIGTRDYGYTF
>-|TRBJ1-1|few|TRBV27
TGTGCCAGCAGCCCAGCCGGACGGGTAGAAGCTTTCTTT
CASSPAGRVEAFF
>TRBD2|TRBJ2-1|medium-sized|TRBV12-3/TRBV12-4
TGTGCCAGCAGTTTCCTAGCGGCCTCCTACAATGAGCAGTTCTTC
CASSFLAASYNEQFF
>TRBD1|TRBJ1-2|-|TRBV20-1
TGCAGTCCGGCGGGACAGGGCTCCCATGGCTACACCTTC
CSPAGQGSHGYTF
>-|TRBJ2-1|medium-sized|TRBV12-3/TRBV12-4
TGTGCCAGCAGTTTTTCTTACAATGAGCAGTTCTTC
CASSFSYNEQFF
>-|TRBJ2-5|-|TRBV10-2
TGCGCCAGCAGTGGAGGTTGGGAGACCCAGTACTTC
CASSGGWETQYF
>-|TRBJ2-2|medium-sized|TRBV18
TGTGCCAGCTCACCAGCAGGACAAAACACCGGGGAGCTGTTTTTT
CASSPAGQNTGELFF
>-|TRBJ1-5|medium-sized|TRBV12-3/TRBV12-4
TGTGCCAGCAGTTTAACACAGGACGGATTAAGGCCCCAGCATTTT
CASSLTQDGLRPQHF
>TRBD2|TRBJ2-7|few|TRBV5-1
TGCGCCAGCGCCCCAAGCGCCTCTTCTAGCGGCCCTTTCTACGAGCAGTACTTC
CASAPSASSSGPFYEQYF
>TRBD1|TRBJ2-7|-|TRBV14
TGTGCCAGCAGCAAGGGACAGGGCTACGAGCAGTACTTC
CASSKGQGYEQYF